One and the same sample provided the 30 T cell receptor beta chains below, sequenced in a study of human T cells and chemical hapten exposure. TCRdb used MiXCR to reprocess the RACE reads, holding one entry per CDR3 protein. Among about 95,000 distinct CDR3 sequences listed, about 10% were seen once. Time point defined: patch test 2, 6 weeks after DPC sensitization. Treatment reported: therapeutic diphenylcyclopropenone sensitization with weekly scalp DPC. Sequences were derived from whole blood, sampled in connection with sensitization to the hapten diphenylcyclopropenone (DPC). These receptor sequences come from a woman aged 40 to 50 with alopecia areata. Some clones in this sample may be carry-over from other donors' samples.

The V call is TRBV27, the J call TRBJ2-2; 10 bases line up with TRBD2. Germline CDR1 MNHEY, CDR2 SMNVEV (reference sequence). J gave up 5 bases and V 0 bases, and 6 bases lay outside the gene matches. The CDR3 length is 17 residues. CDR3: CASSLSASGRRTGELFF. The CDR3 DNA sequence: TGTGCCAGCAGTTTATCGGCTAGCGGGAGACGGACCGGGGAGCTGTTTTTT.

The chain uses TRBV16 and TRBJ1-1; 8 bases fit TRBD1. CDR3 length equals 15 residues. Germline V CDR1 and CDR2: KGHSY, FQNENV. V was pared by 3 bases and J by 0 bases, with 3 bases of the junction left unmatched. CDR3 sequence reads: CASSQWTGMNTEAFF. The DNA of the CDR3 is TGTGCCAGCAGCCAGTGGACAGGGATGAACACTGAAGCTTTCTTT.

The chain carries TRBV12-3 or TRBV12-4 and TRBJ1-2; perhaps TRBD1 as D (5 bases). Trimming removed 6 bases at V and 4 bases at J, with 15 bases between. The CDR3 spans 14 residues. The CDR3 protein is CASSQLARVYGYTF. For the CDR3, the DNA is TGTGCCAGCAGCCAGTTGGCCAGGGTCTATGGCTACACCTTC.

This clonotype was counted many times. The chain employs TRBV15 and TRBJ1-3; 10 nucleotides agree with TRBD1. Trimming took 1 base from V and 0 from J; bases not matched to a gene: 6. This CDR3 comprises 18 residues. From germline, CDR1 is LNHNV and CDR2 YYDKDF (reference sequence). The CDR3 reads CATSRGRRQGASGNTIYF. CDR3 nucleotide sequence: TGTGCCACCAGCAGAGGACGACGACAGGGGGCCTCTGGAAACACCATATATTTT.

This clonotype was seen ten or more times. This chain uses TRBV9 with TRBJ1-1, with D possibly being TRBD1 (6 bases). The germline V gene has CDR1 SGDLS and CDR2 YYNGEE. Trimming left V 6 bases short and J 0 bases short, with 18 bases between. CDR3 size: 16 residues. The CDR3 nucleotides are TGTGCCAGCACCTCCCGTCCTGGGGGCATGAACACTGAAGCTTTCTTT. Amino acids: CASTSRPGGMNTEAFF.

This clonotype was recorded a few times. This chain joins TRBV7-8 and TRBJ1-4, with no clear D. This CDR3 has 12 residues. V lost 2 bases and J lost 8, with 6 bases in between. The germline gives CDR1 SGHVS, CDR2 FQNEAQ. CDR3 loop: CASSLNGEKLFF. In nucleotides, the CDR3 is TGTGCCAGCAGCTTAAATGGCGAAAAACTGTTTTTT.

This clonotype was detected many times. The rearrangement links TRBV12-3 or TRBV12-4 to TRBJ2-6; 7 bases agree with TRBD1. The CDR3 loop spans 15 amino acids. The V gene end was trimmed by 5 bases and the J gene end by 2 bases; junction bases not matched to a gene: 3. CDR3 residues: CASSPDRAGANVLTF. CDR3 DNA sequence: TGTGCCAGCAGTCCAGACAGGGCTGGGGCCAACGTCCTGACTTTC.

At least ten counts were recorded for this clonotype. CDR3 protein: CATSAMTGIGFNEQFF. Written as DNA, the CDR3 is TGTGCCACCAGTGCCATGACAGGAATAGGATTCAATGAGCAGTTCTTC. This chain connects TRBV24-1 to TRBJ2-1; possible D gene TRBD1, 6 bases. Germline CDR1 KGHDR, CDR2 SFDVKD. Trimming took 5 bases from V and 6 from J, leaving 19 bases between them. The CDR3 totals 16 residues.

This clonotype was seen repeatedly, ten times or more. The chain employs TRBV25-1 and TRBJ2-1, with TRBD2 identical over 12 bases. Germline assignment: CDR1 MGHDK and CDR2 SYGVNS. The CDR3 is 15 amino acids. Losses at the gene ends were 4 bases for V and 7 bases for J; bases not matched to a gene: 5. CDR3 coding DNA: TGTGCCAGCAGTGCTAGCGGGAGGGCCGGAAATGAGCAGTTCTTC. Amino acids: CASSASGRAGNEQFF.

Many counts were recorded for this clonotype. J is TRBJ1-2 and V is TRBV5-4, with D tentatively TRBD1 (5 bases). CDR1 and CDR2 from the germline V gene are SGHNT and YYREEE (reference sequence). V was pared by 5 bases and J by 3 bases, with 11 bases between. This CDR3 contains 13 residues. The CDR3 coding sequence is TGTGCCAGCAGAAGTTCGGGGGACTATGGCTACACCTTC. This gives the protein CASRSSGDYGYTF.

There are many counts of this clonotype. The chain combines TRBV7-9 with TRBJ1-1, with D possibly matching TRBD1 (6 bases). Germline-derived CDR1 and CDR2 are SEHNR and FQNEAQ (reference sequence). The CDR3 has 13 residues. V was cut by 3 bases and J by 6 bases, with 11 bases left in between. CDR3 loop: CASSFTGISEAFF. CDR3 coding DNA: TGTGCCAGCAGCTTTACAGGGATCTCTGAAGCTTTCTTT.

The J gene is TRBJ1-1, the V gene TRBV29-1, with unresolved D. V lost 4 bases to trimming and J lost 4 bases, with 10 bases between them. The germline CDR1 and CDR2 sequences are SQVTM and ANQGSEA. The CDR3 contains 12 residues. The chain's CDR3 is CSVAQTRTEAFF. The CDR3 DNA is TGCAGCGTTGCACAGACTCGCACTGAAGCTTTCTTT.

This clonotype was recorded at least ten times. This chain links TRBV29-1 with TRBJ2-3, with D unclear. V lost 6 bases and J lost 6, with 7 bases in between. Germline values: CDR1 SQVTM, CDR2 ANQGSEA. The CDR3 contains 10 residues. The CDR3 region is CSVSRDTQYF. CDR3 coding DNA: TGCAGCGTATCACGGGATACGCAGTATTTT.

This clonotype appeared many times. V and J are TRBV13 and TRBJ2-1, with a tentative D call TRBD1 (5 bases). The CDR3 contains 13 residues. Trimming left V 4 bases short and J 5 bases short, with 9 bases between. Germline V CDR1 and CDR2: PRHDT, FYEKMQ (reference sequence). The CDR3 loop reads CASSSDSNNEQFF. The CDR3 bases are TGTGCCAGCAGCTCCGACAGCAACAATGAGCAGTTCTTC.

The table lists this clonotype with many counts. The CDR3 is CASKPGQPTNEKLFF. CDR3 bases: TGTGCCAGCAAGCCGGGACAGCCAACTAATGAAAAACTGTTTTTT. The rearrangement links TRBV2 to TRBJ1-4, with 7 bases aligning to TRBD1. Germline CDR1 is SNHLY and CDR2 is FYNNEI. CDR3 length equals 15 residues. Trimming at V came to 7 bases and at J to 0 bases, leaving 5 bases not matched to a gene.

The rearrangement uses TRBV7-9 and TRBJ1-2; D perhaps matches TRBD1 (6 bases). Trimming left V 5 bases short and J 2 bases short, with 12 bases between. This CDR3 is built from 14 residues. Per germline, CDR1 SEHNR and CDR2 FQNEAQ (reference sequence). The CDR3 sequence: CASSQGQSNYGYTF. In nucleotides, the CDR3 is TGTGCCAGCAGCCAGGGGCAGTCGAACTATGGCTACACCTTC.

This CDR3 is CSARDTSGAPYEQYF. Here the CDR3 DNA reads TGCAGTGCTAGAGATACTAGCGGGGCCCCCTACGAGCAGTACTTC. This sequence joins TRBV20-1 and TRBJ2-7; 10 positions agree with TRBD2. This CDR3 is 15 amino acids long. The V gene end was trimmed by 0 bases and the J gene end by 2 bases; junction bases not matched to a gene: 4. Germline V CDR1 and CDR2: DFQATT, SNEGSKA (reference sequence).

This clonotype turned up a few times. This chain connects TRBV19 to TRBJ2-7; TRBD1 matches 9 bases. CDR3 length equals 13 residues. Per germline, CDR1 LNHDA and CDR2 SQIVND (reference sequence). V gave up 4 bases and J gave up 6 bases; unmatched junction bases: 4. CDR3 amino acids: CASSTGQGGEQYF. In DNA, the CDR3 is TGTGCCAGTAGTACGGGACAGGGAGGCGAGCAGTACTTC.

The chain recombines TRBV25-1 with TRBJ2-2; the match to TRBD1 covers 8 bases. Unmatched junction bases numbered 3, after V lost 5 bases and J lost 1 base. The CDR3 runs 15 residues. CDR1 and CDR2 (germline): MGHDK, SYGVNS. Here the CDR3 reads CASSHRGKNTGELFF. The CDR3, as DNA: TGTGCCAGCAGTCACAGGGGGAAGAACACCGGGGAGCTGTTTTTT.

There are many counts of this clonotype. The rearrangement links TRBV20-1 to TRBJ2-2; D is uncertain. V was trimmed by 1 base and J by 4 bases, leaving 7 bases between them. Germline V CDR1 and CDR2: DFQATT, SNEGSKA (reference sequence). The CDR3 is 13 amino acids. This chain's CDR3 is CSARGEGTGELFF. In DNA, the CDR3 is TGCAGTGCTAGAGGGGAAGGCACCGGGGAGCTGTTTTTT.

The chain joins TRBV27 to TRBJ2-1, with 14 bases fitting TRBD2. This CDR3 contains 17 residues. The germline V gene encodes CDR1 MNHEY and CDR2 SMNVEV (reference sequence). The V gene end was trimmed by 4 bases and the J gene end by 8 bases; junction bases not matched to a gene: 10. The CDR3 is CASSYSRLAGGPDEQFF. CDR3 coding DNA: TGTGCCAGCAGTTACTCCCGACTAGCGGGAGGGCCGGATGAGCAGTTCTTC.

This clonotype has a count of ten or more. J is TRBJ2-3 and V is TRBV10-3; tentative D call: TRBD2 (6 bases). Trimming stripped 0 bases from V and 6 bases from J, with 13 bases between. This CDR3 spans 15 amino acids. Per germline, CDR1 ENHRY and CDR2 SYGVKD. CDR3: CAISESTGAGDTQYF. CDR3 nucleotide sequence: TGTGCCATCAGTGAGTCGACGGGAGCCGGGGATACGCAGTATTTT.

This clonotype turned up a few times. The chain joins TRBV18 to TRBJ1-5; 9 nucleotides match TRBD1. CDR1 KGHSH and CDR2 LQKENI come from the germline V gene. CDR3 size: 16 residues. After removal of 5 bases from V and 3 bases from J, the junction contained 8 bases not matched to a gene. CDR3 residues: CASSSSGTGYNQPQHF. The CDR3 coding sequence is TGTGCCAGCTCATCATCCGGGACAGGGTACAATCAGCCCCAGCATTTT.

This clonotype is a singleton in its sample. Just one base apart from a much larger clone, this may be a read error. The rearrangement joins TRBV6-5 to TRBJ1-1; 7 nucleotides align to TRBD1. In germline, CDR1 is MNHEY, CDR2 SVGAGI. The CDR3 has 15 residues. The CDR3 is CASSINRGTNTVAFF. The CDR3 DNA reads TGTGCCAGCAGTATCAACAGGGGAACGAACACTGTAGCTTTCTTT.

V usage is TRBV18 and J usage is TRBJ1-1; D gene ambiguous. This CDR3 spans 13 amino acids. CDR1 is KGHSH and CDR2 is LQKENI in the germline V gene. The ends were cut back, 3 bases at V and 1 base at J, with 6 bases in the middle. This CDR3 is CASSPGKNTEAFF. The CDR3 bases are TGTGCCAGCTCACCTGGAAAGAACACTGAAGCTTTCTTT.

This clonotype occurred many times. The V gene is TRBV28, the J gene TRBJ1-1, with 8 bases lining up with TRBD1. This CDR3 has 16 amino acids. V lost 3 bases and J lost 1; bases outside the gene matches: 7. Germline V gene sequence: CDR1 MDHEN, CDR2 SYDVKM. The CDR3 DNA is TGTGCCAGCAGTTTCGCCGGACAGGGACGGAACACTGAAGCTTTCTTT. Translated, it gives CASSFAGQGRNTEAFF. Full variable domain (outside the CDR3, taken from reference TRBV28 and TRBJ1-1): DVKVTQSSRYLVKRTGEKVFLECVQDMDHENMFWYRQDPGLGLRLIYFSYDVKMKEKGDIPEGYSVSREKKERFSLILESASTNQTSMYLCASSFAGQGRNTEAFFGQGTRLTVV.

This clonotype has a handful of counts. The genes are TRBV19 and TRBJ1-2, with D uncertain. The length of the CDR3 is 13 residues. The germline V gene encodes CDR1 LNHDA and CDR2 SQIVND (reference sequence). V was cut by 6 bases and J by 3 bases, with 11 bases left in between. As DNA, the CDR3 is TGTGCCAGTAGGGCCCGGGGAGACTATGGCTACACCTTC. This translates into CASRARGDYGYTF.

This clonotype was observed many times. The V call is TRBV11-2, the J call TRBJ2-5; 7 nucleotides align to TRBD2. This CDR3 contains 15 residues. V gave up 2 bases and J gave up 2 bases; unmatched junction bases: 5. In germline, CDR1 is SGHAT, CDR2 FQNNGV. The CDR3 coding sequence is TGTGCCAGCAGCTTACCCGGCGGGGGTCAAGAGACCCAGTACTTC. This encodes CASSLPGGGQETQYF. The full variable domain, completed using reference TRBV11-2 and TRBJ2-5, is EAGVAQSPRYKIIEKRQSVAFWCNPISGHATLYWYQQILGQGPKLLIQFQNNGVVDDSQLPKDRFSAERLKGVDSTLKIQPAKLEDSAVYLCASSLPGGGQETQYFGPGTRLLVL.

The chain has TRBV12-5 and TRBJ1-2; no clear D gene. Per germline, CDR1 LGHNT and CDR2 FRNRAP. The CDR3 runs 15 residues. V was pared by 3 bases and J by 1 base, with 12 bases between. CDR3 in DNA: TGTGCTAGTGGTTTCCCTGGGCAGGATAACTATGGCTACACCTTC. This sequence encodes CASGFPGQDNYGYTF.

Many counts were recorded for this clonotype. The genes are TRBV7-2 and TRBJ1-1; D is undetermined. This CDR3 has 13 amino acids. V was shortened by 0 bases and J by 5 bases, with 7 bases between the two germline ends. Germline V gene sequence: CDR1 SGHTA, CDR2 FQGNSA. CDR3 protein: CASSLALRTEAFF. For the CDR3, the DNA is TGTGCCAGCAGCTTAGCTCTAAGGACTGAAGCTTTCTTT.